There are many counts of the clone carrying this T cell receptor (beta chain). Germline CDR1 SGHKS, CDR2 YYEKEE (reference sequence). V gave up 4 bases and J gave up 13 bases, with 18 bases separating them. The CDR3 is 13 amino acids. The data stem from a study of neurological immune-mediated disorders. TCRdb reprocessed the 5' RACE reads with MiXCR, giving one entry per CDR3 protein. The sample has about 59,000 distinct CDR3 sequences, roughly 3.2% seen once. The TCR comes from a woman aged 25 to 39 with multiple sclerosis. The rearrangement joins TRBV5-5 to TRBJ2-1, with a possible D match to TRBD2 (5 bases). Sequencing input: PBMCs. For the CDR3, the DNA is TGTGCCAGCAGCAGGACCGATGGAGACTACCAGTTCTTC. Translation: CASSRTDGDYQFF.